This T cell receptor beta chain was recorded in a study of T cells in Graves' hyperthyroidism and ophthalmopathy. Notes on the study in general: Most clonotypes expanded in the thyroid (above 0.001) were also present in blood.

Amplification of TCR beta CDR3 regions used RNA as the template. Initially, a first-round RT-PCR of the TCR CDR3 employed the HTBI primer set. TCRdb re-called the multiplex PCR reads through MiXCR, storing one row per CDR3 protein. This sample has hundreds of thousands of distinct CDR3 sequences, with roughly an eighth found just once. The table lists this clonotype with many counts. Antigen: not known. The CDR3 runs to 15 residues. V lost 6 bases to trimming and J lost 3 bases, with 15 bases between them. Germline V CDR1 and CDR2: MDHEN, SYDVKM. The clonotype comes from a woman in her thirties or forties with Graves' ophthalmopathy. The chain links TRBV28 to TRBJ1-5; D unresolved. Input material: blood. CDR3 amino acids: CASRSLAYLNQPQHF. The CDR3 DNA reads TGTGCCAGCAGGTCCCTAGCCTACCTCAATCAGCCCCAGCATTTT.